The entry below gives a single T cell receptor (beta chain) sequence along with its context. Its cognate antigen has yet to be identified. Per-nucleotide qualities are absent, and no much larger clonotype sits a single base away. The cohort was made up of under 800 healthy bone marrow donors. Cohort members were all nominally healthy when sampled, although unrecorded immune exposures were likely present. The donor tested CMV seronegative, placing the donor among the 350 to 400 seronegative members of the cohort. Each donor provided a peripheral blood sample, and peripheral blood mononuclear cells were used for TCR beta sequencing. The Qiagen DNeasy Blood Extraction Kit was used to extract genomic DNA from the blood cell samples. The data originate from a study of cytomegalovirus exposure and HLA in healthy donors (dated by TCRdb to about 2017). The study in broad terms: In an earlier analysis of several hundred of the donors, 276 Gb of sequence data and roughly 100 million unique TCR beta sequences from roughly 200 million T cells were reported. The study profiled the T cell repertoires of approximately 700 subjects by immunosequencing and related them to cytomegalovirus serostatus. About 5 DR-DQ haplotypes were handled as single units for association and clustering, since linkage in the cohort was strong. Typing coverage differed by locus: A, B, C, DRB1 and DQB1 were typed in roughly 620-630 donors, DQA1 in about 560, DPA1 in nearly 610, and DPB1 in 450 to 490. In an earlier analysis of roughly 600 of the donors, high-throughput TCR beta sequencing was used to judge whether each TCR beta V gene segment behaved as functional or pseudogenic. Rather than drawing on any new phenotypic data, the later analysis identified candidate immune exposures from TCR beta sequences and the way those sequences occurred across donors. HLA typing included class I and class II loci at four-digit resolution. The study combined high-throughput TCR immunosequencing, statistical association of individual TCRs with disease status, and machine learning to predict cytomegalovirus infection status. In a later genetic analysis, genome-wide SNP genotypes for about 55% of the roughly 700 donors were used, and that subset was treated as a discovery cohort. The study aimed to test whether cataloging public T cell receptors could reveal signatures of past pathogen exposure. Of the 300 to 450 genotyped donors, 80% to 90% were placed in the genetic ancestry cluster associated with self-reported Caucasian donors. Approximately 310 gigabases of sequencing data and tens of millions of unique TCR sequences were included in an early release covering roughly 700 HLA-typed donors. Donor age, sex, ethnicity and CMV serostatus were compiled alongside the repertoire data. In a later analysis, previously published TCR beta repertoires from 500 to 750 donors were re-analyzed and high-resolution HLA genotyping was added so that TCR occurrence patterns could be studied. In addition to the first cohort of around 670 subjects, a separate validation cohort of approximately 130 different subjects was used. Every repertoire in the discovery cohort had been generated on one and the same sequencing platform. Among about 400 genotyped donors of the cohort, an average of roughly 230,000 unique TCR beta nucleotide sequences was sequenced per donor, of which 15% to 20% were non-productive. Findings and caveats that apply to the study as a whole: A later analysis reported that several top co-occurrence clusters appeared linked to parvovirus B19, influenza, CMV and Epstein-Barr virus. Compared with the approximately 670-donor mean, donors in an Asian-associated ancestry cluster had fewer N-insertions in productive TCRs, according to a later genetic analysis. In a later analysis, some 18,000 TCR beta sequences were associated with specific HLA alleles at a false discovery rate of 0.05. In a later analysis, TCR association rates were found to vary across HLA loci, with the most associated TCRs seen for DRB1 alleles and the fewest for HLA-C alleles. Cytomegalovirus status was reported to be diagnosed by the classifier with high specificity and sensitivity in both the original and validation cohorts. In a later analysis, most CMV-associated TCR beta chains were found to appear HLA-restricted, with HLA associations seemingly driven largely by CMV exposure. Because HLA typing was unavailable for some donors at each locus, only the typed subset was used in association tests. Some IMGT-functional V segments, including TRBV6-2 and TRBV6-3, could not be distinguished by the 87-base-pair reads and were therefore excluded. In an earlier analysis of about 550 of the donors, most TCR beta V segments were observed in productive rearrangements about 87% or about 30% of the time, broadly matching IMGT annotations. A further reported finding was that TCR beta sequences accurately predicted the HLA-A and HLA-B alleles for most subjects in the first cohort. A few of the identified cytomegalovirus-associated TCR beta chains were confirmed in vitro to be specific for cytomegalovirus antigens. Because counts were too low, roughly 16 rarely observed V segments, including chromosome 9 orphons, were left out of the earlier analysis of 587 of the donors. According to the authors, the approach could potentially be generalized to other disease states and immunological phenotypes. The sequencing pipeline was judged likely to have produced a cluster of highly shared sequence variants as a technical artifact. In a later analysis, HLA-associated TCR beta chains were found to be more clonally expanded and to have lower generation probabilities than equally common non-associated chains. When HLA alleles, especially DR and DQ, strongly co-occurred, attributing TCR associations to individual alleles was difficult. In the study, approximately 160 TCR beta chains were listed as associated with cytomegalovirus. Correlated functional status among segregating V segments might be attributable to linkage disequilibrium, but an unknown experimental factor could not be ruled out. Across donors, most TCR sequences were observed very rarely, whereas some public TCRs were present in many individuals. Only TCR beta chains were sequenced in this cohort, and the absence of alpha or paired-chain data limited detectable features. Sequencing depth was assumed to be roughly uniform across donors in the presence/absence analyses, though that assumption may not hold. The only immune exposure information available for the cohort was CMV serostatus. In a later genetic analysis, a missense DCLRE1C variant was associated with V-gene and J-gene trimming of TCR beta chains, and the association was replicated in an independent cohort.

Taken from cysteine to phenylalanine, the CDR3 has 14 residues. The read is trimmed to its CDR3 DNA, 42 bases read in frame from base 1. Trimming removed 1 base from V and 2 bases from J, leaving 8 bases between the germline ends. CDR1 and CDR2, looked up from the germline V gene, are SGHRS and YFSETQ. Library prep was done by the immunoSEQ multiplex PCR assay. For the multiplex PCR, a mixture combining 60 forward primers for TCR Vbeta segments and 13 reverse primers for TCR Jbeta segments was used. The CDR3 region of rearranged TCR beta genes was amplified from genomic DNA by a multiplex PCR assay. Amplified TCR beta libraries were sequenced as 87-base-pair reads on the Illumina HiSeq System. Per the authors' processing: In a later analysis, 70 million to 95 million unique TCR beta chains were counted across the roughly 610 repertoires, and about 10 million of these chains were shared by at least two donors. To remove PCR and sequencing errors, raw reads were error-corrected and collapsed into unique sequences using a nearest-neighbor algorithm that merged closely related sequences. CDR3 sequences were aligned to IMGT reference sequences to assign V, D and J gene segments. For a sequence to be retained, at least a six-nucleotide match to both a V gene segment and a J gene segment was required. Rearrangements were called productive when the CDR3 lacked stop codons and stayed in frame with V and J; all others were non-productive. CDR3 was defined by IMGT convention, running from the second conserved V-encoded cysteine to the conserved J-encoded phenylalanine. Sequences without an unambiguous match to a single V gene segment were excluded from the earlier analysis of several hundred of the donors. An earlier analysis of over 450 of the donors classified V segments as functional when productive rearrangements were above 56.7% and as segregating when the standard deviation between donors was above 5%. A statistical classification framework was built to diagnose cytomegalovirus status from the catalog of TCR beta chain sequences. A later analysis assigned V and J genes by comparing TCR nucleotide sequences with IMGT/GENE-DB human TR gene sequences. Using the TCRdist pipeline, a later analysis assigned CDR3 sequences along with most-parsimonious VDJ recombination scenarios. In a later analysis, each TCR beta chain was defined by its CDR3 amino acid sequence together with its V-gene family, and reads without a unique V-gene family were excluded. As a way to deal with suspected cross-contamination and a sequencing artifact, a later analysis dropped 450 to 600 nucleotide sequences that were highly shared and had low generation probability. In a later analysis, a clonal expansion index was calculated for each public chain from normalized within-repertoire ranks of inferred template counts. In a later analysis, generation probabilities were computed using a VDJ recombination model fitted to out-of-frame rearrangements, and the results were checked against IGoR. In a later analysis, TCR-TCR, TCR-HLA and TCR-CMV co-occurrence was scored with hypergeometric tests, and a repertoire-size bias correction was applied to TCR pairs. False discovery rates were estimated in a later analysis by permuting HLA or CMV assignments 20 times. A later analysis grouped co-occurring TCRs with DBSCAN, adding TCRdist sequence similarity when clustering within HLA-allele-positive subsets. For co-occurrence clustering, repertoires with fewer than 30,000 or more than 120,000 public chains were excluded, along with four or five repertoires with anomalous nucleotide sharing. Held by TCRdb, this immuneACCESS table contains in-frame sequences only and omits some clones. Under half of the omission traces to an unresolved V gene where checked; the cause of the rest is unknown. Clone size and the V and J calls come from that table; the DNA yielded D and trimming. Present in this sample are some 200,000 clones, less than 90% of which were seen just once. Of the sample, about 0.21% falls within the top ten clones.

The chain joins TRBV5-1 to TRBJ2-3; there is no confident call for the D gene. The origin of this receptor is a girl under two years old in good health and CMV-seronegative. The sequenced material came from PBMCs. CDR3 region: CASSLTELTDTQYF. The sequenced DNA is TGCGCCAGCAGCTTGACAGAGCTCACAGATACGCAGTATTTT.